This T cell receptor (beta chain) was sequenced for a study of identical twins. The CDR3 covers 15 residues. Trimming removed 4 bases from V and 10 bases from J, with 22 bases in between. Germline V gene data show CDR1 as MNHEY and CDR2 as SVGAGI. TCRdb processed the 5' RACE reads anew with MiXCR; each CDR3 protein has one entry. This repertoire shows 550,000 to 700,000 distinct CDR3 sequences, around a tenth found once; its top ten account for more than 2.5%. This sample also appeared in a second study, on yellow fever vaccine responses in identical twins.

This chain joins TRBV6-5 and TRBJ1-1; possibly TRBD1 for D (6 bases). Sequencing was performed on PBMCs. The TCR comes from a woman between 18 and 29 years old in good health. CDR3 DNA: TGTGCCAGCAGTTCATCCATGGGGGGCCACTCGGGAGCTTTCTTT. It yields the protein CASSSSMGGHSGAFF.